Listed below are T cell receptor beta chains from one sample, sequenced in a study of T cells in localized non-small cell lung cancer. Libraries were prepared by immunoSEQ multiplex PCR; TCRdb keeps only in-frame clonotypes and omits some of them. The table shows 15,000 to 20,000 clones, with 70% to 90% occurring only once. Sequenced here: peripheral blood, sampled before any cancer treatment. These receptors were taken from a male donor at least 60 years old with stage I lung adenocarcinoma. Both conserved end residues are part of each CDR3. The D gene is left open where the match is weak. Not all rows give a size; the values are once, few, many and, for expanded clones, a class.

cdr3_nt	cdr3_aa	v_call	clone_size	d_call	j_call	cdr3_length
TGTGCCAGTAGCGCGGGGACAGGGGGGACTAACACCGGGGAGCTGTTTTTT	CASSAGTGGTNTGELFF	TRBV19	NA	TRBD1	TRBJ2-2	17
TGTGCCAGCAGGATGGGGCTCCAGCAGTACTTC	CASRMGLQQYF	TRBV25-1	NA	NA	TRBJ2-7	11
TGCGCCAGCAGCCAAGGAAGTGAATTTGGGTATGGCTACACCTTC	CASSQGSEFGYGYTF	TRBV4-1	NA	NA	TRBJ1-2	15
TGTGCCACAAAACCCGCCCAACAGGGAACCTACGAGCAGTACTTC	CATKPAQQGTYEQYF	TRBV19	NA	NA	TRBJ2-7	15
TGTGCCAGCAGCTTAGAACTAAATCAGCCCCAGCATTTT	CASSLELNQPQHF	TRBV7-8	NA	NA	TRBJ1-5	13
TGCGCCAGCAGTGAAAACAGGGTGAACACTGAAGCTTTCTTT	CASSENRVNTEAFF	TRBV10-2	NA	NA	TRBJ1-1	14
TGTGCCAGTACTAGGGACAGTTACAATCAGCCCCAGCATTTT	CASTRDSYNQPQHF	TRBV19	NA	TRBD1	TRBJ1-5	14
TGTGCCAGCAGTTCCTTTGAACAGGGGAACACTGAAGCTTTCTTT	CASSSFEQGNTEAFF	TRBV28	NA	NA	TRBJ1-1	15
TGCGCCAGCAGCATCGACGCTAATCAGGATCAGCCCCAGCATTTT	CASSIDANQDQPQHF	TRBV5-1	NA	NA	TRBJ1-5	15
TGTGCCAGTAGTATGCGTTCAGTATATCAGCCCCAGCATTTT	CASSMRSVYQPQHF	TRBV19	few	NA	TRBJ1-5	14
TGTGCCAGCAGCCAACAGGGGGATAGTGAAGCTTTCTTT	CASSQQGDSEAFF	TRBV6-1	NA	TRBD1	TRBJ1-1	13
TGTGCCAGCAGTTTGAGTGCGGGGGCATTCTATGGCTACACCTTC	CASSLSAGAFYGYTF	TRBV28	NA	NA	TRBJ1-2	15
TGTGCCAGCAGGCCACAGGGTTCTGGAAACACCATATATTTT	CASRPQGSGNTIYF	TRBV28	NA	NA	TRBJ1-3	14
TGTGCCAGCGCAGGGGGTGCGGGCACAGATACGCAGTATTTT	CASAGGAGTDTQYF	TRBV28	once	TRBD1	TRBJ2-3	14
TGTGCCAGCAGCGTGCGGACGTTTCAGCCCCAGCATTTT	CASSVRTFQPQHF	TRBV28	NA	NA	TRBJ1-5	13
TGTGCCAGCAGCTTAAGCCAGGGAAATGGCTACACCTTC	CASSLSQGNGYTF	TRBV7-6	few	NA	TRBJ1-2	13